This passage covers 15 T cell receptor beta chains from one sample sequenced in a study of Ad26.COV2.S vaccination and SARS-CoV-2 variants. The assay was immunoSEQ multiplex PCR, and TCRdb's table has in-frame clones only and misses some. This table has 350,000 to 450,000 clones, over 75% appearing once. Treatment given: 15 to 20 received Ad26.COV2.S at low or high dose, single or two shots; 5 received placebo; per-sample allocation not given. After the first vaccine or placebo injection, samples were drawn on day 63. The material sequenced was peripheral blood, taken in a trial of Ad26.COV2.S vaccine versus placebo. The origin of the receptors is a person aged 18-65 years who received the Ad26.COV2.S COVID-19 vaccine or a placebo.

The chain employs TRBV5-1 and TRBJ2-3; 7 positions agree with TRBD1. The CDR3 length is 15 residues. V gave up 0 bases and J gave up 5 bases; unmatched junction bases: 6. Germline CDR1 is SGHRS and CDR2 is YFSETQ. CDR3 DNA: TGCGCCAGCAGCTTGGAGGGACAGTACATAGATACGCAGTATTTT. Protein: CASSLEGQYIDTQYF.

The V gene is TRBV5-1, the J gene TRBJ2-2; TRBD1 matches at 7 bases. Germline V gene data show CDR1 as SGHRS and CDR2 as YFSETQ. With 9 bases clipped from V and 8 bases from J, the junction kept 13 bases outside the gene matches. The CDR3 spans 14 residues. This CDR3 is CATRFRQGGGELFF. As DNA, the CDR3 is TGCGCCACCCGATTTCGACAGGGCGGTGGGGAGCTGTTTTTT.

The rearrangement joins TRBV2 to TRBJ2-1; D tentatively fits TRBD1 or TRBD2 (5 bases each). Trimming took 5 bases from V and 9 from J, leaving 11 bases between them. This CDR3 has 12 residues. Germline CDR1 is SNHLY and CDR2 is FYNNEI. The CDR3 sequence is CASSRTGGEQFF. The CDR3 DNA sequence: TGTGCCAGCAGTCGGACTGGGGGTGAGCAGTTCTTC.

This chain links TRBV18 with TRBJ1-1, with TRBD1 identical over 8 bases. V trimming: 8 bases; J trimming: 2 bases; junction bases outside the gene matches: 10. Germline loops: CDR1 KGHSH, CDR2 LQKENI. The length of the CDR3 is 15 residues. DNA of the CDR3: TGTGCCAGCACAGGACAGGGTGTGAGAAACACTGAAGCTTTCTTT. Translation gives CASTGQGVRNTEAFF.

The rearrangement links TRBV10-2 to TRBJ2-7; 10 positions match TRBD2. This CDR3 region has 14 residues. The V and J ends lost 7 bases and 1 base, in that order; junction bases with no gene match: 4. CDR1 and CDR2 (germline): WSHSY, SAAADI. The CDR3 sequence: CASKVAGGSYEQYF. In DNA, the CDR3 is TGCGCCAGCAAAGTAGCGGGGGGATCCTACGAGCAGTACTTC.

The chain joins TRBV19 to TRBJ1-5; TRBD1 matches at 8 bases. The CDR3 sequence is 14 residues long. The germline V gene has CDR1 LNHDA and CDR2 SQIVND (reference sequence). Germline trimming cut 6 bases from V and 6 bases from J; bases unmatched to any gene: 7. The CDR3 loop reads CASSVDRGGQPQHF. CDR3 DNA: TGTGCCAGTAGCGTCGACAGGGGAGGTCAGCCCCAGCATTTT.

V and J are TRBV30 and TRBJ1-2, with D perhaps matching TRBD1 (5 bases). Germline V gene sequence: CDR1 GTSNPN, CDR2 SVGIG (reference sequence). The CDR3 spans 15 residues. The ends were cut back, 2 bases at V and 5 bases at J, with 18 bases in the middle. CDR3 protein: CAWSSGQIGGYGYTF. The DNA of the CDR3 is TGTGCCTGGAGTTCGGGGCAGATCGGGGGGTATGGCTACACCTTC. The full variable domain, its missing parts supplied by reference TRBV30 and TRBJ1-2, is SQTIHQWPATLVQPVGSPLSLECTVEGTSNPNLYWYRQAAGRGLQLLFYSVGIGQISSEVPQNLSASRPQDRQFILSSKKLLLSDSGFYLCAWSSGQIGGYGYTFGSGTRLTVV.

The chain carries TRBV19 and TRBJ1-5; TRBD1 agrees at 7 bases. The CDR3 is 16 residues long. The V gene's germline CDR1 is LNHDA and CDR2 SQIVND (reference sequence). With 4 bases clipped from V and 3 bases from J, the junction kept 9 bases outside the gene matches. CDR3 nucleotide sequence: TGTGCCAGTAGTAGCCCTCCGGGACAGATCAATCAGCCCCAGCATTTT. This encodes CASSSPPGQINQPQHF.

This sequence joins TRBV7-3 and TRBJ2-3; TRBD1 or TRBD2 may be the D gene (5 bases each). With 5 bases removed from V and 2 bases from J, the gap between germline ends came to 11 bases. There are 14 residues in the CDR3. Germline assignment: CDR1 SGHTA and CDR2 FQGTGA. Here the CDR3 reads CASSQQGDTDTQYF. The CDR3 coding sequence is TGTGCCAGCAGCCAGCAGGGAGACACAGATACGCAGTATTTT.

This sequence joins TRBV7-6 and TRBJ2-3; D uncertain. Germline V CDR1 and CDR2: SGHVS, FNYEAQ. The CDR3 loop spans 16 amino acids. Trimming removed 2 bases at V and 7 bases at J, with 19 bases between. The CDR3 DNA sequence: TGTGCCAGCAGCTTAAAATCTACTTACAAACCAAATACGCAGTATTTT. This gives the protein CASSLKSTYKPNTQYF.

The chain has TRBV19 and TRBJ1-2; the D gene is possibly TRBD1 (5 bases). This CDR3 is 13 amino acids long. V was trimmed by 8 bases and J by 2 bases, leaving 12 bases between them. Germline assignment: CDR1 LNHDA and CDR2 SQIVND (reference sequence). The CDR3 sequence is CASARGQNYGYTF. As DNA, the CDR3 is TGTGCCAGTGCCCGGGGCCAGAACTATGGCTACACCTTC.

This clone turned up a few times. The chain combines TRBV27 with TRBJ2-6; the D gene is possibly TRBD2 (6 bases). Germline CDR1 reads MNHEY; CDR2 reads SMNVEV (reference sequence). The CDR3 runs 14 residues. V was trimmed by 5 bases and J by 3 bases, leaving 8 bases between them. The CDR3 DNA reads TGTGCCAGCAGTGCGGGGAATGGGGCCAACGTCCTGACTTTC. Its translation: CASSAGNGANVLTF.

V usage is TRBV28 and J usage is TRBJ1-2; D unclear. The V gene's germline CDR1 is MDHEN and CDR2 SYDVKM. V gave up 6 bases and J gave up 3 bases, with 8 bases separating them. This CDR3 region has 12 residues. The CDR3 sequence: CASRLEHYGYTF. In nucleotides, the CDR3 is TGTGCCAGCAGGTTGGAGCACTATGGCTACACCTTC.

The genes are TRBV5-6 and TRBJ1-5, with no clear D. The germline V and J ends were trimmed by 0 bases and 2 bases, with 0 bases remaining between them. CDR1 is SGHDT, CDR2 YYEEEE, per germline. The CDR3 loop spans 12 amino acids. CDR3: CASSLGNQPQHF. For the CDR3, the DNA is TGTGCCAGCAGCTTGGGCAATCAGCCCCAGCATTTT.

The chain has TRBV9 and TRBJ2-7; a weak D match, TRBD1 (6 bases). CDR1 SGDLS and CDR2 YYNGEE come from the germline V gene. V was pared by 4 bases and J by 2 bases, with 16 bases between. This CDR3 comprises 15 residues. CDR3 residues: CASSPAATGTYEQYF. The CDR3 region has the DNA TGTGCCAGCAGCCCCGCTGCAACAGGGACCTACGAGCAGTACTTC.